A single sample gave rise to the 10 T cell receptor beta chains below, sequenced in a study of glioma-infiltrating T cells. The iRepertoire nested amplicon-rescue multiplex PCR amplified TCR alpha and beta CDR3s from RNA. One entry per CDR3 protein, called by TCRdb with MiXCR from the multiplex PCR reads. The sample lists roughly 100,000 distinct CDR3 sequences; roughly 30% were seen once. The sequenced material came from glioma tissue, nonneoplastic brain tissue, or PBMCs (not recorded which). These receptors originate from a human donor with low-grade glioma or glioblastoma, undergoing nonglioma brain surgery, or in good health (not recorded which).

This clonotype showed up many times. CDR3 region: CSALQGLGNTIYF. The CDR3 nucleotides read TGCAGTGCTCTACAGGGATTAGGAAACACCATATATTTT. J is TRBJ1-3 and V is TRBV20-1; D perhaps matches TRBD1 (6 bases). Germline assignment: CDR1 DFQATT and CDR2 SNEGSKA (reference sequence). Trimming removed 5 bases at V and 4 bases at J, with 12 bases between. The CDR3 length is 13 residues.

Points on this clonotype: This may arise from a read error, as a much more abundant clone is one base away. V and J are TRBV3-1 and TRBJ2-7, with a tentative D call TRBD2 (5 bases). This CDR3 has 13 residues. The V gene's germline CDR1 is LGHDT and CDR2 YNNKEL (reference sequence). The CDR3 coding sequence is TGTGCCAGCGGCCTGGGGAGCTCCTACGAGGAGTACTTC. The encoded protein is CASGLGSSYEEYF.

The chain employs TRBV5-5 and TRBJ2-7, with 9 nucleotides matching TRBD2. In germline, CDR1 is SGHKS, CDR2 YYEKEE (reference sequence). The CDR3 is made up of 17 amino acids. The V gene end was trimmed by 4 bases and the J gene end by 0 bases; junction bases not matched to a gene: 11. CDR3 nucleotide sequence: TGTGCCAGCAGCCCCGAACTGGGACTAGCAACCTCCTACGAGCAGTACTTC. Translation: CASSPELGLATSYEQYF.

The V and J genes are TRBV19 and TRBJ2-1; D might be TRBD1 or TRBD2, each matching 5 bases. CDR1 LNHDA and CDR2 SQIVND come from the germline V gene (reference sequence). CDR3 size: 15 residues. V gave up 5 bases and J gave up 5 bases, with 16 bases separating them. CDR3 sequence: CASSHSMGPDNEQFF. CDR3 nucleotide sequence: TGTGCCAGTAGTCATTCGATGGGACCCGACAATGAGCAGTTCTTC.

The gene calls are TRBV18 and TRBJ2-3; possibly TRBD1 for D (5 bases). The germline CDR1 and CDR2 sequences are KGHSH and LQKENI. Trimming pared 5 bases from V and 8 bases from J, leaving 26 bases between. The CDR3 extends over 17 amino acids. CDR3 nucleotides: TGTGCCAGCTCAGCTTATCTCGGACAAAGTTTGAGTGGTACGCAGTATTTT. Residues: CASSAYLGQSLSGTQYF.

Concerning this clonotype itself: A much more abundant neighbour one base away suggests this may be a read error. V is TRBV12-3 or TRBV12-4 and J is TRBJ1-2; possibly TRBD1 for D (5 bases). The CDR3 consists of 13 residues. DNA for the CDR3: TGTGCCAGCAGTTTAGAAGGGGACTATGGCTACGCCTTC. Amino acid sequence: CASSLEGDYGYAF.

This clonotype turned up a few times. The rearrangement links TRBV7-3 to TRBJ2-3; D is possibly TRBD1 (5 bases). CDR1 and CDR2 from the germline V gene are SGHTA and FQGTGA. The CDR3 sequence is 16 residues long. Trimming pared 5 bases from V and 1 base from J, leaving 16 bases between. As DNA, the CDR3 is TGTGCCAGCAGCCAACTCCCTGGGGCCGGCACAGATACGCAGTATTTT. Protein: CASSQLPGAGTDTQYF.

This clonotype was observed a handful of times. The rearrangement uses TRBV7-9 and TRBJ2-1; perhaps TRBD2 as D (6 bases). Germline V CDR1 and CDR2: SEHNR, FQNEAQ (reference sequence). The CDR3 has 16 amino acids. V was trimmed by 2 bases and J by 2 bases, leaving 13 bases between them. The CDR3 sequence: CASSLTPPGAYNEQFF. CDR3 nucleotide sequence: TGTGCCAGCAGCTTAACGCCGCCGGGGGCCTACAATGAGCAGTTCTTC. The variable domain in full, completed from reference TRBV7-9 and TRBJ2-1, reads DTGVSQNPRHKITKRGQNVTFRCDPISEHNRLYWYRQTLGQGPEFLTYFQNEAQLEKSRLLSDRFSAERPKGSFSTLEIQRTEQGDSAMYLCASSLTPPGAYNEQFFGPGTRLTVL.

The chain couples TRBV4-1 to TRBJ2-7; D perhaps matches TRBD1 (5 bases). This CDR3 has 15 residues. Germline CDR1 and CDR2: MGHRA and YSYEKL. The V end was cut by 8 bases, the J end by 3 bases, with 20 bases between. Written as DNA, the CDR3 is TGCGCCAGCCAAGATGAGTTTGCAGGGTTCTACGAGCAGTACTTC. This sequence encodes CASQDEFAGFYEQYF.

A word on this clonotype: A much larger clone differs from this one at a single base, so this may be a read error. The gene calls are TRBV11-3 and TRBJ2-1, with D tentatively TRBD1 (6 bases). This CDR3 region has 17 residues. Germline assignment: CDR1 SGHNT and CDR2 YENEEA. Trimming cost V 2 bases and J 6 bases, with 20 bases left between them. The CDR3 DNA sequence: TGTGCCAGCAGCTTATCGACGCGGACAGAGGGAATCAATGAGCAGTTCTTC. Protein sequence: CASSLSTRTEGINEQFF.